The present T cell receptor (beta chain) was sequenced within a study of control samples from healthy donors and cancer patients. Germline V gene sequence: CDR1 MDHEN, CDR2 SYDVKM. This CDR3 is 13 amino acids long. V was cut by 5 bases and J by 2 bases, with 9 bases left in between. Sequencing was performed with immunoSEQ multiplex PCR; in TCRdb, only in-frame clones are kept and a portion is missing. The table includes 150,000 or so clones, 70% to 90% detected once. The chain carries TRBV28 and TRBJ2-5; tentative D call: TRBD2 (6 bases). The receptor's source is a man in his late teens or twenties in good health. Material for sequencing was blood. This chain's CDR3 is CASSPAGQETQYF. CDR3 nucleotides: TGTGCCAGCAGTCCCGCGGGGCAAGAGACCCAGTACTTC.